This is a list of T cell receptor beta chains from one sample in a study of tissue T cells after allogeneic stem cell transplantation. Data came from immunoSEQ multiplex PCR; TCRdb stores just in-frame clones and leaves some out. The data contain 25,000 to 35,000 clones, approximately 83% of them singletons. The sequences come from blood, collected before transplantation. The receptors were sampled from a woman between 18 and 55 years old who later had graft-versus-host disease after an allogeneic stem cell transplant. The CDR3 runs from the conserved cysteine through the conserved F or W. A D gene is named only where the DNA matches it firmly. The listing skips clone size in some rows; elsewhere it reads once, few, many or a size class.

v_gene	j_gene	d_gene	abundance	CDR3aa	CDR3nt
TRBV27	TRBJ1-1	TRBD1	-	CASSFGTGGPEAFF	TGTGCCAGCTCCTTTGGGACAGGGGGTCCTGAAGCTTTCTTT
TRBV4-3	TRBJ1-2	TRBD1	-	CASSQGNRGYGYTF	TGCGCCAGCAGCCAAGGGAACAGGGGCTATGGCTACACCTTC
TRBV7-2	TRBJ1-1	-	-	CASSNDQGRTEAFF	TGTGCCAGCAGCAATGACCAGGGTCGTACTGAAGCTTTCTTT
TRBV4-3	TRBJ2-6	-	-	CASSQDRFSGANVLTF	TGCGCCAGCAGCCAAGACCGGTTCTCTGGGGCCAACGTCCTGACTTTC
TRBV18	TRBJ2-7	-	-	CASSPGGGGPNEQYF	TGTGCCAGCTCACCCGGTGGAGGGGGCCCCAACGAGCAGTACTTC
TRBV28	TRBJ2-5	-	once	CASSLRRGARETQYF	TGTGCCAGCAGCCTACGACGGGGGGCTAGGGAGACCCAGTACTTC
TRBV6-1	TRBJ1-1	TRBD1	-	CASSESWGAGDRNTEAFF	TGTGCCAGCAGTGAAAGTTGGGGGGCAGGGGACAGGAACACTGAAGCTTTCTTT
TRBV6-4	TRBJ2-2	-	-	CASSEESTGELFF	TGTGCCAGCAGTGAAGAGAGCACCGGGGAGCTGTTTTTT
TRBV10-3	TRBJ2-6	-	-	CAISERSGANVLTF	TGTGCCATCAGTGAACGCTCTGGGGCCAACGTCCTGACTTTC
TRBV7-3	TRBJ2-1	-	-	CASSLQALAGSNEQFF	TGTGCCAGCAGCTTACAAGCCCTCGCTGGGTCGAATGAGCAGTTCTTC
TRBV18	TRBJ2-2	-	-	CASSPLLSGELFF	TGTGCCAGCTCACCACTTTTGTCCGGGGAGCTGTTTTTT
TRBV4-2	TRBJ2-7	-	-	CASSQHQTYEQYF	TGTGCCAGCAGCCAACACCAGACCTACGAGCAGTACTTC
TRBV2	TRBJ1-2	TRBD1	-	CASSESDRGIGGYTF	TGTGCCAGCAGTGAATCCGACAGGGGGATTGGGGGCTACACCTTC
TRBV10-3	TRBJ2-1	TRBD2	-	CAISESKASGDNNEQFF	TGTGCCATCAGTGAGTCGAAGGCTAGCGGGGATAACAATGAGCAGTTCTTC
TRBV19	TRBJ1-5	-	-	CASSIAQSSNQPQHF	TGTGCCAGTAGTATCGCTCAGAGTAGCAATCAGCCCCAGCATTTT
TRBV27	TRBJ1-1	-	-	CASSLGQGSEAFF	TGTGCCAGCAGTCTCGGTCAGGGCTCTGAAGCTTTCTTT
TRBV7-2	TRBJ2-7	-	few	CASSLASVGKAAQYF	TGTGCCAGCAGCTTAGCGAGTGTGGGTAAGGCTGCGCAGTACTTC
TRBV7-9	TRBJ1-1	-	-	CASSVRDGDVEAFF	TGTGCCAGCAGCGTCCGGGACGGAGATGTTGAAGCTTTCTTT
TRBV13	TRBJ2-2	TRBD1	-	CASSRTGVVVTGELFF	TGTGCCAGCAGCCGGACAGGGGTTGTCGTCACCGGGGAGCTGTTTTTT
TRBV3-1/TRBV3-2	TRBJ1-1	-	-	CASSQAGDFTEAFF	TGTGCCAGCAGCCAAGCAGGGGATTTTACTGAAGCTTTCTTT
TRBV30	TRBJ1-1	-	-	CARQQADLEAFF	TGTGCCCGTCAACAGGCGGACCTTGAAGCTTTCTTT
TRBV7-2	TRBJ1-2	-	-	CASSLDPGALGYTF	TGTGCCAGCAGCTTAGATCCGGGGGCATTAGGCTACACCTTC
TRBV11-2	TRBJ2-7	TRBD1	-	CASSPGQAASYEQYF	TGTGCCAGCAGCCCGGGACAGGCGGCGTCCTACGAGCAGTACTTC
TRBV18	TRBJ2-3	-	once	CASSRGSDITDTQYF	TGTGCCAGCTCACGGGGTAGCGATATCACAGATACGCAGTATTTT
TRBV20-1	TRBJ2-7	-	-	CSANPGHEQYF	TGCAGTGCTAACCCTGGTCACGAGCAGTACTTC
TRBV12-5	TRBJ1-6	-	-	CASGLVGESPLHF	TGTGCTAGTGGTTTGGTAGGCGAATCACCCCTCCACTTT
TRBV27	TRBJ1-2	-	few	CASSPTPGYGYTF	TGTGCCAGCAGCCCCACCCCAGGCTATGGCTACACCTTC
TRBV6-5	TRBJ1-2	TRBD1	-	CASSYRPGQGVGGYTF	TGTGCCAGCAGTTACCGTCCGGGACAGGGGGTCGGTGGCTACACCTTC
TRBV19	TRBJ2-7	-	-	CASSMLRGAFYEQYF	TGTGCCAGTAGTATGCTCAGGGGGGCTTTCTACGAGCAGTACTTC
TRBV2	TRBJ2-7	-	few	CASSQHYEQYF	TGTGCCAGCAGTCAACACTACGAGCAGTACTTC
TRBV11-2	TRBJ1-5	-	-	CASSLERGGNQPQHF	TGTGCCAGCAGCTTAGAACGTGGAGGCAATCAGCCCCAGCATTTT
TRBV5-1	TRBJ2-7	TRBD2	-	CASGAGGGRNEQYF	TGCGCCAGCGGGGCGGGGGGAGGTCGGAACGAGCAGTACTTC
TRBV7-9	TRBJ2-2	-	-	CASSPTGELFF	TGTGCCAGCAGCCCCACCGGGGAGCTGTTTTTT
TRBV4-2	TRBJ2-5	-	-	CASSQETGNKETQYF	TGTGCCAGCAGCCAAGAGACCGGGAACAAAGAGACCCAGTACTTC
TRBV18	TRBJ1-1	-	-	CASSPQPNTEAFF	TGTGCCAGCTCACCACAGCCGAACACTGAAGCTTTCTTT
TRBV7-9	TRBJ2-7	TRBD1	-	CASSLGGTGDYEQYF	TGTGCCAGCAGCTTAGGAGGGACAGGGGACTACGAGCAGTACTTC
TRBV7-9	TRBJ2-5	TRBD1	-	CASSLPRDREQETQYF	TGTGCCAGCAGCTTACCAAGGGACAGGGAACAAGAGACCCAGTACTTC
TRBV6-4	TRBJ1-6	-	-	CASSDRGGNSPLHF	TGTGCCAGCAGTGACAGGGGCGGTAATTCACCCCTCCACTTT
TRBV6-2/TRBV6-3	TRBJ2-7	TRBD2	-	CASSYRGTLGGRTYEQYF	TGTGCCAGCAGTTACCGCGGTACGCTTGGCGGGAGGACCTACGAGCAGTACTTC
TRBV5-1	TRBJ1-1	-	-	CASSLEGRVGTEAFF	TGCGCCAGCAGCTTGGAGGGGAGAGTGGGCACTGAAGCTTTCTTT
TRBV6-4	TRBJ2-3	TRBD2	medium-sized	CASSDSLAGDVDTQYF	TGTGCCAGCAGTGACTCTCTAGCGGGAGATGTGGATACGCAGTATTTT
TRBV7-2	TRBJ2-7	-	-	CASSSTYEQYF	TGTGCCAGCAGCTCCACATACGAGCAGTACTTC
TRBV6-5	TRBJ2-7	TRBD2	-	CASSRTSVSYEQYF	TGTGCCAGCAGTCGGACTAGCGTCTCCTACGAGCAGTACTTC
TRBV6-5	TRBJ1-4	-	once	CASRSTALGEKLFF	TGTGCCAGCAGGTCGACAGCCCTCGGGGAAAAACTGTTTTTT
TRBV19	TRBJ2-7	-	-	CASRTNGAYYEQYF	TGTGCCAGTAGGACCAACGGGGCATACTACGAGCAGTACTTC
TRBV9	TRBJ1-1	-	-	CASSVGGGLNMNTEAFF	TGTGCCAGCAGCGTAGGGGGTGGGTTAAACATGAACACTGAAGCTTTCTTT
TRBV19	TRBJ2-5	TRBD2	-	CASSIGGGDVETQYF	TGTGCCAGTAGTATAGGCGGGGGGGATGTAGAGACCCAGTACTTC
TRBV6-4	TRBJ2-3	-	once	CASSDDGGPDTQYF	TGTGCCAGCAGTGACGATGGGGGCCCAGATACGCAGTATTTT
TRBV10-2	TRBJ1-4	-	-	CASSDPRRSATNEKLFF	TGCGCCAGCAGTGACCCCCGCAGGTCTGCAACTAATGAAAAACTGTTTTTT
TRBV19	TRBJ1-2	-	-	CASSIGREAYGYTF	TGTGCCAGTAGTATAGGGCGTGAGGCATATGGCTACACCTTC